This T cell receptor (beta chain) is from a study of blood T cell repertoires in COVID-19. Study processing details: Scientists estimated how many nucleated cells there were by amplifying reference gene primers. Sequencing used immunoSEQ multiplex PCR; TCRdb keeps in-frame clones, though not all of them. V, J and clone size are taken as reported in that table, and D and trimming were inferred from the DNA itself. Here the sample spans about 78,000 clones, roughly nine tenths being singletons. The CDR3 has 14 amino acids. The germline gives CDR1 MDHEN, CDR2 SYDVKM. Losses at the gene ends were 1 base for V and 2 bases for J; bases not matched to a gene: 1.

The chain is built from TRBV28 and TRBJ2-7; 8 nucleotides line up with TRBD2. Material: peripheral blood. This TCR was sampled from a man in his fifties with active or convalescent COVID-19. DNA for the CDR3: TGTGCCAGCAGTTTATCCGGGGGGGCCTACGAGCAGTACTTC. This encodes CASSLSGGAYEQYF.